The clone carrying this TCR beta chain has at least ten counts. The antigen is undetermined. This record comes from a study of T cells in Graves' hyperthyroidism and ophthalmopathy. For the study at large: It was at initial diagnosis, before any treatment, that peripheral blood was collected.

Hyperthyroidism had been newly diagnosed in patients aged 18 to 65, and its duration was under 2 months. Not enrolled were patients with uncontrolled infection, other autoimmune disease, pregnancy or lactation. The source material, RNA transcripts, was used to amplify TCR beta CDR3 regions. Primed by the HTBI set, a first-round RT-PCR was run on the TCR CDR3. TCRdb ran MiXCR on the multiplex PCR reads and lists one entry per CDR3 protein. The sample contains hundreds of thousands of distinct CDR3 sequences, about 16% of which appear only once. Per germline, CDR1 KGHSH and CDR2 LQKENI. The CDR3 is 14 amino acids. V gave up 3 bases and J gave up 1 base, with 10 bases separating them. Study observations and caveats: A 13 V-J model separated ophthalmopathy from stable hyperthyroidism.

The gene calls are TRBV18 and TRBJ2-7; D is unresolved. Sequenced material: blood. The clonotype comes from a woman in her 30s with Graves' hyperthyroidism. The chain's CDR3 is CASSPTSESYEQYF. The CDR3 region has the DNA TGTGCCAGCTCACCGACAAGCGAGTCCTACGAGCAGTACTTC.